Below, 29 T cell receptor beta chains from the same sample are listed, as sequenced in a study of metastatic and nonmetastatic thyroid tumors. Each patient came to thyroid surgery without any prior treatment (of any kind). TCRdb re-analyzed the PCR reads through MiXCR. The sample yields several thousand clones, roughly 30% seen once. Sequencing input: tumor tissue. Every receptor here comes from a female donor with papillary thyroid cancer or a benign thyroid nodule (not recorded which). Some clones in this sample may be carry-over from other donors' samples.

By share of the sample, this clone is large (0.1 to 1%). This sample also contains other DNA sequences that code for the same CDR3. This rearrangement joins TRBV10-1 to TRBJ2-5, with 9 bases aligning to TRBD2. The V gene's germline CDR1 is WNHNN and CDR2 SYGVQD (reference sequence). Unmatched junction bases numbered 4, after V lost 2 bases and J lost 0 bases. This CDR3 spans 16 amino acids. CDR3 protein: CASSERASGDQETQYF. The CDR3, as DNA: TGCGCCAGCAGTGAGCGCGCTAGCGGGGACCAAGAGACCCAGTACTTC.

The rearrangement uses TRBV2 and TRBJ1-2; D is unclear. This CDR3 spans 12 amino acids. CDR1 is SNHLY and CDR2 is FYNNEI in the germline V gene. The germline V and J ends were trimmed by 6 bases and 6 bases, with 11 bases remaining between them. The CDR3 spells CASRTDADGYTF. CDR3 coding DNA: TGTGCCAGCAGAACAGACGCAGATGGCTACACCTTC.

The chain carries TRBV6-2 or TRBV6-3 and TRBJ2-3; weak D call: TRBD2 (5 bases). There are 13 residues in the CDR3. V lost 6 bases and J 5 bases, leaving 12 bases between the germline ends. Germline lookup yields CDR1 MNHEY and CDR2 SVGEGT. CDR3 amino acids: CASSLRSGDTQYF. As DNA, the CDR3 is TGTGCCAGCAGCCTTAGGAGCGGAGATACGCAGTATTTT.

The J gene is TRBJ2-5, the V gene TRBV19, with D unresolved. CDR3 length equals 15 residues. Germline CDR1 reads LNHDA; CDR2 reads SQIVND (reference sequence). V was clipped by 5 bases and J by 5 bases, with 18 bases between them. The CDR3 DNA is TGTGCCAGTAGTCCCACGACCGACCAGGAGGAGACCCAGTACTTC. It encodes CASSPTTDQEETQYF.

This clone turned up a few times. This sequence joins TRBV6-1 and TRBJ2-7; the D gene is possibly TRBD2 (5 bases). V shed 10 bases and J shed 4 bases, with 14 bases lying between them. The CDR3 sequence is 12 residues long. CDR1 is MNHNS, CDR2 SASEGT, per germline. In DNA form, the CDR3 reads TGTGCCACCGGGAAGCCCCCTTACGAGCAGTACTTC. Translating it yields CATGKPPYEQYF.

This clone has a handful of counts. The chain recombines TRBV19 with TRBJ2-3; 9 nucleotides align to TRBD2. The CDR3 spans 15 residues. V shed 9 bases, J shed 2 bases, and the junction held 9 bases outside the gene matches. Looked up from germline, CDR1 is LNHDA and CDR2 is SQIVND (reference sequence). CDR3 sequence (DNA): TGTGCCAGACCAGCGCGGGGGGGCAACACAGATACGCAGTATTTT. The encoded protein is CARPARGGNTDTQYF.

This clone has just a few counts. The chain couples TRBV28 to TRBJ2-7; D unclear. CDR1 is MDHEN, CDR2 SYDVKM, per germline. V was clipped by 6 bases and J by 2 bases, with 8 bases between them. This CDR3 comprises 12 residues. The CDR3 protein is CASSPPAYEQYF. The CDR3 DNA reads TGTGCCAGCAGCCCCCCAGCCTACGAGCAGTACTTC.

The chain joins TRBV11-3 to TRBJ2-4; no reliable D call. CDR3 length: 14 amino acids. Germline CDR1 reads SGHNT; CDR2 reads YENEEA. V lost 3 bases and J 9 bases, leaving 15 bases between the germline ends. CDR3 region: CASSFSGRTAIQYF. The DNA for the CDR3 is TGTGCCAGCAGCTTCTCCGGACGGACCGCCATTCAGTACTTC.

The chain carries TRBV9 and TRBJ1-1, with a tentative D call TRBD1 (6 bases). Trimming left V 4 bases short and J 1 base short, with 11 bases between. Per germline, CDR1 SGDLS and CDR2 YYNGEE. This CDR3 has 14 residues. CDR3 DNA: TGTGCCAGCAGCCCACTGACAGGGAACACTGAAGCTTTCTTT. Translated: CASSPLTGNTEAFF.

This chain uses TRBV20-1 with TRBJ2-2, with 9 positions matching TRBD2. The trim removed 0 bases at V and 3 bases at J, leaving 11 bases unmatched. Germline V gene lookup returns CDR1 DFQATT and CDR2 SNEGSKA (reference sequence). The CDR3 is 18 residues long. CDR3 bases: TGCAGTGCTAGAGATGCCCAGGGAGTAGCGGGGGACACCGGGGAGCTGTTTTTT. Translation gives CSARDAQGVAGDTGELFF.

This clone turned up a few times. The J gene is TRBJ2-3, the V gene TRBV7-2; D remains unclear. The CDR3 is 12 residues long. Germline V CDR1 and CDR2: SGHTA, FQGNSA. V shed 6 bases and J shed 6 bases, with 10 bases lying between them. The CDR3 loop reads CASSASFDTQYF. For the CDR3, the DNA is TGTGCCAGCAGTGCCTCTTTTGATACGCAGTATTTT.

This chain links TRBV5-1 with TRBJ2-1, with 9 bases identical to TRBD1. The CDR3 has 16 residues. V gave up 0 bases and J gave up 7 bases; unmatched junction bases: 8. Per germline, CDR1 SGHRS and CDR2 YFSETQ. The CDR3 DNA reads as TGCGCCAGCAGCTTGGAACAGGGGGCAAGGGCGAATGAGCAGTTCTTC. This codes for CASSLEQGARANEQFF.

The genes are TRBV20-1 and TRBJ2-7; D not certain. Between the trimmed V and J ends, which lost 0 bases and 2 bases, there was a span of 20 bases. CDR1 is DFQATT and CDR2 is SNEGSKA in the germline V gene (reference sequence). This CDR3 region has 17 residues. The CDR3 protein is CSARDLQWQNEAYEQYF. The DNA for the CDR3 is TGCAGTGCTAGAGATTTGCAGTGGCAGAATGAGGCCTACGAGCAGTACTTC.

This clone is labeled large (0.1 to 1%). The chain has TRBV12-3 or TRBV12-4 and TRBJ2-1, with a weak D call TRBD2 (5 bases). CDR3 length: 13 residues. V was shortened by 3 bases and J by 4 bases, with 7 bases between the two germline ends. Here the CDR3 DNA reads TGTGCCAGCAGTTTCCCGGGGTACAATGAGCAGTTCTTC. Protein: CASSFPGYNEQFF.

Turning to this clone: One end of the junction varies from germline; a read error may be responsible. The V gene is TRBV25-1, the J gene TRBJ2-2, with D possibly TRBD2 on 6 matching bases. Germline lookup yields CDR1 MGHDK and CDR2 SYGVNS. The CDR3 has 21 residues. DNA for the CDR3: TGTGCCAGCCAGCCAGGTGATGCGGGGATGACTGCGATCGCGAACGCCGGGGAGCTGTTTTTT. Its translation is CASQPGDAGMTAIANAGELFF.

This clone is labeled medium-sized. This chain links TRBV20-1 with TRBJ1-6; D unclear. The CDR3 extends over 12 amino acids. The germline V and J ends were trimmed by 0 bases and 6 bases, with 3 bases remaining between them. CDR1 is DFQATT and CDR2 is SNEGSKA in the germline V gene (reference sequence). The CDR3 protein is CSARDGNSPLHF. CDR3 nucleotide sequence: TGCAGTGCTAGAGATGGTAATTCACCCCTCCACTTT.

In DNA form, the CDR3 reads TGCGCCAGCAGCCGAGGGCGGGAGGGCTACGAGCAGTACTTC. It is translated as CASSRGREGYEQYF. The chain combines TRBV4-1 with TRBJ2-7; 9 nucleotides match TRBD2. The CDR3 runs 14 residues. Germline V gene data show CDR1 as MGHRA and CDR2 as YSYEKL. Trimming cost V 4 bases and J 3 bases; bases outside gene matches: 4.

Of note for this clone: This CDR3 is missing its conserved last phenylalanine or tryptophan, likely due to a read error. The V gene is TRBV20-1, the J gene TRBJ2-5, with 15 nucleotides matching TRBD2. From germline, CDR1 is DFQATT and CDR2 SNEGSKA (reference sequence). V trimming: 0 bases; J trimming: 1 base; junction bases outside the gene matches: 9. The CDR3 spans 19 residues. The CDR3 DNA sequence: TGCAGTGCTAGAGATCTGCGGACTAGCGGGAGGGCCTCCCAAGAGACCCAGTACCTC. Protein product: CSARDLRTSGRASQETQYL.

The rearrangement uses TRBV4-1 and TRBJ2-3; D may be TRBD1 (5 bases). Germline V CDR1 and CDR2: MGHRA, YSYEKL. V was clipped by 3 bases and J by 0 bases, with 16 bases between them. This CDR3 comprises 17 residues. The CDR3 sequence is CASSQLIGHLSTDTQYF. The DNA for the CDR3 is TGCGCCAGCAGCCAGCTAATTGGACACCTTAGCACAGATACGCAGTATTTT.

The CDR3 DNA reads as TGCGCCAGCCGGTGGACAGGAGGACCCGAGCAGTACTTC. Its protein product is CASRWTGGPEQYF. V usage is TRBV5-1 and J usage is TRBJ2-7, with 7 bases fitting TRBD1. J gave up 6 bases and V 7 bases, and 10 bases lay outside the gene matches. This CDR3 has 13 amino acids. The germline CDR1 and CDR2 sequences are SGHRS and YFSETQ.

In its sample, this clone ranks as medium-sized (0.01 to 0.1%). At the DNA level, this CDR3 is encoded by other sequences in the same sample as well. The chain has TRBV4-1 and TRBJ1-5; no firm D call. The V end lost 1 base, the J end lost 0 bases, and 7 bases lay between the germline ends. Germline CDR1 is MGHRA and CDR2 is YSYEKL. The CDR3 has 15 residues. DNA of the CDR3: TGCGCCAGCAGCCAAGTGCCCGGTAGCAATCAGCCCCAGCATTTT. Translation: CASSQVPGSNQPQHF.

The sample holds a few counts of this clone. The chain carries TRBV6-2 or TRBV6-3 and TRBJ2-7, with D maybe TRBD1 (5 bases). This CDR3 contains 15 residues. Trimming shortened V by 0 bases and J by 2 bases, and 11 bases separated the two germline ends. Germline V lookup: CDR1 MNHEY, CDR2 SVGEGT. CDR3 DNA: TGTGCCAGCAGTTACTCACAGGACACCGCCTACGAGCAGTACTTC. Its translation is CASSYSQDTAYEQYF.

This clone is termed medium-sized (0.01 to 0.1%). CDR3 region: CASTQSDRHHEQFF. CDR3 DNA: TGTGCCAGTACCCAAAGTGACCGGCACCATGAGCAGTTCTTC. The J gene is TRBJ2-1, the V gene TRBV19; D ambiguous. The CDR3 spans 14 residues. Germline V gives CDR1 LNHDA, CDR2 SQIVND (reference sequence). Trimming removed 7 bases at V and 8 bases at J, with 18 bases between.

The genes are TRBV5-1 and TRBJ2-7, with D possibly being TRBD1 (5 bases). CDR1 is SGHRS, CDR2 YFSETQ, per germline. V was shortened by 0 bases and J by 3 bases, with 13 bases between the two germline ends. The CDR3 has 15 residues. The CDR3 region is CASSLDRGSFYEQYF. Written as DNA, the CDR3 is TGCGCCAGCAGCTTGGATAGGGGAAGTTTCTACGAGCAGTACTTC.

By proportion, this clone is medium-sized (0.01 to 0.1%). V usage is TRBV6-4 and J usage is TRBJ2-3; 8 bases fit TRBD2. This CDR3 has 16 amino acids. With V trimmed by 3 bases and J by 0 bases, 5 bases remained unmatched. Germline CDR1 MRHNA, CDR2 SNTAGT. CDR3: CASSDLASGSTDTQYF. The CDR3 DNA reads as TGTGCCAGCAGTGATCTCGCTAGCGGGAGCACAGATACGCAGTATTTT.

This clone was recorded at least ten times. The chain is built from TRBV6-2 or TRBV6-3 and TRBJ2-1; D remains ambiguous. Trimming cost V 6 bases and J 0 bases, with 9 bases left between them. The CDR3 contains 14 residues. CDR1 MNHEY and CDR2 SVGEGT come from the germline V gene. CDR3: CASRNLNSYNEQFF. CDR3 bases: TGTGCCAGCAGGAACCTTAACTCCTACAATGAGCAGTTCTTC.

This clone came up many times. This chain's CDR3 is CSARESGGWTQYF. The CDR3 nucleotides are TGCAGTGCTAGAGAAAGCGGGGGATGGACCCAGTACTTC. The chain recombines TRBV20-1 with TRBJ2-5; 8 bases are shared with TRBD2. The CDR3 runs 13 residues. V shed 0 bases and J 7 bases; nucleotides not matched to a gene: 4. Germline lookup yields CDR1 DFQATT and CDR2 SNEGSKA (reference sequence).

This clone was detected many times. The chain couples TRBV5-6 to TRBJ2-1; no definite D call. Per germline, CDR1 SGHDT and CDR2 YYEEEE. CDR3 length: 14 amino acids. V lost 2 bases and J 2 bases, leaving 8 bases between the germline ends. This chain's CDR3 is CASSFYAAYNEQFF. As DNA, the CDR3 is TGTGCCAGCAGCTTCTACGCGGCCTACAATGAGCAGTTCTTC.

The CDR3 bases are TGTGCCAGCAGTGGGGGGGGGGATGAAAAACTGTTTTTT. Translation: CASSGGGDEKLFF. This rearrangement joins TRBV28 to TRBJ1-4; D possibly corresponds to TRBD1 (5 bases). In germline, CDR1 is MDHEN, CDR2 SYDVKM. The CDR3 runs 13 residues. V was clipped by 5 bases and J by 6 bases, with 10 bases between them.